The T cell receptor beta chain described here comes from a study of response to subunit inactivated influenza vaccine. The CDR3 has 18 amino acids. J was trimmed by 6 bases and V by 4 bases; bases with no gene match: 18. Germline lookup yields CDR1 ENHRY and CDR2 SYGVKD. In TCRdb, the RT-PCR reads were re-called with MiXCR into one record per CDR3 protein. The table lists about 500,000 distinct CDR3 sequences, over 10% of them singletons. The clonotype was recovered from a man aged 50 to 59 who received an inactivated influenza vaccine. The material was PBMCs from blood, obtained roughly 45 days after vaccination. The V gene is TRBV10-3, the J gene TRBJ2-3, with TRBD2 identical over 8 bases. The CDR3 region has the DNA TGTGCCATCAGTGGAATGGTGGCTAGCGGGCCCCTCGGGGATACGCAGTATTTT. Protein sequence: CAISGMVASGPLGDTQYF.